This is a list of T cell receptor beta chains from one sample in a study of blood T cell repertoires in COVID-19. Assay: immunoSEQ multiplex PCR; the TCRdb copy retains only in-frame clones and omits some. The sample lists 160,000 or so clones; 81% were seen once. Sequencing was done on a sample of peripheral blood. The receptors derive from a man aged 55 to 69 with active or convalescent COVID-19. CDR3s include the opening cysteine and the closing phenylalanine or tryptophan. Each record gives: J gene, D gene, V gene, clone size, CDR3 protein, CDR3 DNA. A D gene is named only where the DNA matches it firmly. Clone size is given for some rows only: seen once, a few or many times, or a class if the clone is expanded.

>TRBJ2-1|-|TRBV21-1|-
CASSKWTGGRAIYNEQFF
TGTGCCAGCAGCAAATGGACGGGCGGGAGGGCGATCTACAATGAGCAGTTCTTC
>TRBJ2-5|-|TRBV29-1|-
CSLRQQETQYF
TGCAGCCTTCGCCAGCAAGAGACCCAGTACTTC
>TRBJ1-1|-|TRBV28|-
CASKEGGSGNTEAFF
TGTGCCAGCAAAGAAGGGGGTTCGGGGAACACTGAAGCTTTCTTT
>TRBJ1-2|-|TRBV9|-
CASSVDGGSANYGYTF
TGTGCCAGCAGCGTAGATGGGGGGTCCGCTAACTATGGCTACACCTTC
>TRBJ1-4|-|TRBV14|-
CASSQDFRTTATNEKLFF
TGTGCCAGCAGCCAAGATTTTCGCACGACAGCAACTAATGAAAAACTGTTTTTT
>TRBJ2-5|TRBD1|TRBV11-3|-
CASSPQGAQETQYF
TGTGCCAGCAGTCCTCAGGGGGCACAAGAGACCCAGTACTTC
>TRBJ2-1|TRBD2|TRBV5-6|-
CASSLRLAGAVLNEQFF
TGTGCCAGCAGCTTACGACTAGCGGGAGCCGTACTTAATGAGCAGTTCTTC
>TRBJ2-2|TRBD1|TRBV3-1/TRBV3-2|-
CASSNYRGTGELFF
TGTGCCAGCAGCAACTACAGGGGCACCGGGGAGCTGTTTTTT
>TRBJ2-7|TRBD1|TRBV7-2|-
CASSLAGTDFYEQYF
TGTGCCAGCAGCCTTGCCGGGACAGATTTCTACGAGCAGTACTTC
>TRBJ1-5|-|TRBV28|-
CASSLVARQPQHF
TGTGCCAGCAGTTTGGTTGCACGGCAGCCCCAGCATTTT
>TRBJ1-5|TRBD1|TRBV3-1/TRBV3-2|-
CASSSYPGQGFNQPQHF
TGTGCCAGCAGCAGCTACCCGGGACAGGGGTTTAATCAGCCCCAGCATTTT
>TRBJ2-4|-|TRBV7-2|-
CASSLFSERQIKAKNIQYF
TGTGCCAGCAGCTTATTTTCCGAGCGTCAGATTAAAGCCAAAAACATTCAGTACTTC
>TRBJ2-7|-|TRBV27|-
CASSLDFGSAGQYF
TGTGCCAGCAGCCTGGATTTCGGGTCGGCCGGGCAGTACTTC
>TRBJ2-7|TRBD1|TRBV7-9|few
CASSSRTGVSYEQYF
TGTGCCAGCAGCTCCCGGACAGGGGTATCCTACGAGCAGTACTTC
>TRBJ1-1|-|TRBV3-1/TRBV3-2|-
CASSQVWGGTEAFF
TGTGCCAGCAGCCAAGTCTGGGGGGGGACTGAAGCTTTCTTT
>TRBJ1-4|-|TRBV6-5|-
CASRPGWGANEKLFF
TGTGCCAGCAGACCGGGGTGGGGTGCTAATGAAAAACTGTTTTTT
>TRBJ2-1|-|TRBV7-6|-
CASSLSSAGEQFF
TGTGCCAGCAGCTTGTCGTCCGCGGGCGAGCAGTTCTTC